These 21 T cell receptor beta chains came from one sample sequenced in a study of T cells after yellow fever vaccination. One entry per CDR3 protein, called by TCRdb with MiXCR from the 5' RACE reads. Of 500,000 to 650,000 distinct CDR3 sequences in the sample, about a sixth were seen once. Sequencing was performed on PBMCs, taken roughly 5 days after the first yellow fever vaccination. Every receptor here comes from a man younger than 35 who received the YFV17D yellow fever vaccine.

J is TRBJ1-5 and V is TRBV13; D perhaps matches TRBD1 (6 bases). Germline CDR1 PRHDT, CDR2 FYEKMQ (reference sequence). Trimming took 5 bases from V and 6 from J, leaving 17 bases between them. The CDR3 is 15 residues long. The CDR3 DNA sequence: TGTGCCAGCAGCCGAGGTAGGGGGGGAGTTCAGCCCCAGCATTTT. Amino acid sequence: CASSRGRGGVQPQHF.

This clonotype was counted between two and nine times. The chain couples TRBV7-2 to TRBJ1-2; 7 positions agree with TRBD1. The CDR3 extends over 16 amino acids. V gave up 5 bases and J gave up 0 bases; unmatched junction bases: 9. Germline CDR1 reads SGHTA; CDR2 reads FQGNSA. This CDR3 is CASSRQGDLPNYGYTF. DNA for the CDR3: TGTGCCAGCAGCCGACAGGGCGATCTCCCTAACTATGGCTACACCTTC.

The chain employs TRBV5-1 and TRBJ1-6; TRBD1 agrees at 9 bases. The junction had 3 bases not matched to a gene; V was cut back by 0 bases and J by 8 bases. The germline gives CDR1 SGHRS, CDR2 YFSETQ. CDR3 length equals 15 residues. CDR3 amino acids: CASSLAGQGYSPLHF. The CDR3 region has the DNA TGCGCCAGCAGCTTGGCGGGACAGGGCTATTCACCCCTCCACTTT.

The table lists this clonotype with a few counts. The genes are TRBV6-5 and TRBJ1-4; D remains unclear. The CDR3 has 13 residues. Germline values: CDR1 MNHEY, CDR2 SVGAGI. V gave up 0 bases and J gave up 7 bases, with 6 bases separating them. The CDR3 coding sequence is TGTGCCAGCAGTTACTCATCCCCTGAAAAACTGTTTTTT. It specifies CASSYSSPEKLFF.

V gene TRBV12-3 or TRBV12-4 combines with J gene TRBJ1-1; D is unresolved. The germline V and J ends were trimmed by 1 base and 3 bases, with 6 bases remaining between them. This CDR3 is built from 13 residues. The CDR3 loop is CASSLDRYTEAFF. CDR3 coding DNA: TGTGCCAGCAGTTTAGACAGATACACTGAAGCTTTCTTT.

The chain employs TRBV5-1 and TRBJ2-2; tentative D call: TRBD2 (5 bases). V lost 1 base and J 10 bases, leaving 17 bases between the germline ends. The CDR3 is made up of 15 amino acids. Germline V CDR1 and CDR2: SGHRS, YFSETQ. This CDR3 is CASSLRTQGAPELFF. DNA for the CDR3: TGCGCCAGCAGCTTGAGGACTCAAGGAGCCCCGGAGCTGTTTTTT.

The genes are TRBV7-2 and TRBJ2-7; 13 positions agree with TRBD2. Germline CDR1 SGHTA, CDR2 FQGNSA. This CDR3 has 15 residues. V gave up 4 bases and J gave up 3 bases; unmatched junction bases: 3. The CDR3 reads CASSSGLAGIYEQYV. Written as DNA, the CDR3 is TGTGCCAGCAGCTCGGGACTAGCGGGGATCTACGAGCAGTACGTC.

This clonotype was seen many times. This chain joins TRBV5-1 and TRBJ2-1, with D perhaps matching TRBD1 or TRBD2 (5 bases each). CDR3 length equals 18 residues. The V gene's germline CDR1 is SGHRS and CDR2 YFSETQ. The V gene lost 4 bases and the J gene lost 4 bases, with 24 bases spanning the gap. Here the CDR3 DNA reads TGCGCCAGCAGCCAAACTACCCAGACGGGACCGCCATACAATGAGCAGTTCTTC. This translates into CASSQTTQTGPPYNEQFF.

In this sample, this clonotype turned up many times. This rearrangement joins TRBV7-2 to TRBJ1-6, with 8 bases aligning to TRBD1. The V gene's germline CDR1 is SGHTA and CDR2 FQGNSA. The CDR3 contains 16 residues. Unmatched junction bases numbered 4, after V lost 6 bases and J lost 0 bases. The CDR3 loop reads CASRGQDVSYNSPLHF. In nucleotides, the CDR3 is TGTGCCAGCAGGGGACAGGATGTCTCCTATAATTCACCCCTCCACTTT.

This clonotype showed up just a few times. The rearrangement joins TRBV2 to TRBJ2-1; 10 nucleotides agree with TRBD2. After removal of 4 bases from V and 9 bases from J, the junction contained 9 bases not matched to a gene. The germline gives CDR1 SNHLY, CDR2 FYNNEI. CDR3 length: 15 residues. CDR3 region: CASSGSGGAQGEQFF. CDR3 coding DNA: TGTGCCAGCAGTGGAAGCGGGGGGGCTCAGGGTGAGCAGTTCTTC.

The chain joins TRBV24-1 to TRBJ2-3; 7 positions agree with TRBD1. Germline trimming cut 4 bases from V and 6 bases from J; bases unmatched to any gene: 12. The CDR3 sequence is 16 residues long. Germline CDR1 reads KGHDR; CDR2 reads SFDVKD. The CDR3 bases are TGTGCCACCAGTGAATACTCCCCCCGACAGGGCGATACGCAGTATTTT. It specifies CATSEYSPRQGDTQYF.

This clonotype was seen only a few times. V usage is TRBV5-6 and J usage is TRBJ2-2; TRBD1 matches 9 bases. CDR1 is SGHDT and CDR2 is YYEEEE in the germline V gene. The CDR3 runs to 16 residues. With 4 bases clipped from V and 5 bases from J, the junction kept 9 bases outside the gene matches. CDR3 sequence reads: CASSGYRGRGTGELFF. The CDR3 DNA follows: TGTGCCAGCAGCGGATACAGGGGGCGGGGGACCGGGGAGCTGTTTTTT.

This clonotype has a single count. The chain combines TRBV4-1 with TRBJ2-1, with 9 bases aligning to TRBD2. V trimming: 6 bases; J trimming: 8 bases; junction bases outside the gene matches: 14. Germline V gene lookup returns CDR1 MGHRA and CDR2 YSYEKL. This CDR3 has 16 amino acids. CDR3 DNA: TGCGCCAGCAGGGTTAGCGGGGGAGGTGTATACGATGAGCAGTTCTTC. Translating gives CASRVSGGGVYDEQFF.

The genes are TRBV5-1 and TRBJ1-4; D is undetermined. From germline, CDR1 is SGHRS and CDR2 YFSETQ. This CDR3 is 17 amino acids long. Trimming stripped 0 bases from V and 5 bases from J, with 17 bases between. The CDR3 DNA sequence: TGCGCCAGCAGCTTGGGGGCACCACGGGAGACGAATGAAAAACTGTTTTTT. Its protein is CASSLGAPRETNEKLFF.

This clonotype was detected many times. The chain couples TRBV18 to TRBJ1-6; D remains unclear. The CDR3 has 14 residues. V was shortened by 5 bases and J by 9 bases, with 14 bases between the two germline ends. Germline V gene data show CDR1 as KGHSH and CDR2 as LQKENI. The CDR3 sequence: CASSYVSSGSPLHF. The CDR3 DNA sequence: TGTGCCAGCTCATATGTATCTAGTGGTTCACCCCTCCACTTT.

V and J are TRBV20-1 and TRBJ2-4, with 8 bases fitting TRBD1. The CDR3 extends over 16 amino acids. V was clipped by 3 bases and J by 2 bases; unmatched bases: 9. The germline V gene has CDR1 DFQATT and CDR2 SNEGSKA (reference sequence). CDR3 region: CSARLSRGLSKNIQYF. In DNA form, the CDR3 reads TGCAGTGCTAGGTTGTCCAGGGGGCTTTCCAAAAACATTCAGTACTTC.

V and J are TRBV4-1 and TRBJ2-2; 9 positions agree with TRBD2. CDR1 and CDR2 (germline): MGHRA, YSYEKL. The CDR3 length is 16 residues. V lost 6 bases, J lost 3 bases, and 8 bases stayed unmatched. Here the CDR3 reads CASSPGRGGDTGELFF. In DNA form, the CDR3 reads TGCGCCAGCAGTCCTGGGCGGGGGGGAGACACCGGGGAGCTGTTTTTT.

This clonotype has a handful of counts. The chain combines TRBV15 with TRBJ1-1, with D hard to call. CDR3 length equals 12 residues. CDR1 is LNHNV and CDR2 is YYDKDF in the germline V gene (reference sequence). V shed 4 bases and J shed 1 base, with 4 bases lying between them. CDR3 region: CATSTGNTEAFF. The DNA of the CDR3 is TGTGCCACCAGCACCGGGAACACTGAAGCTTTCTTT.

This clonotype was detected only a few times. The chain has TRBV7-2 and TRBJ1-5; D gene ambiguous. Germline V lookup: CDR1 SGHTA, CDR2 FQGNSA. V lost 1 base and J 7 bases, leaving 14 bases between the germline ends. The CDR3 sequence is 15 residues long. CDR3 in DNA: TGTGCCAGCAGCTTAGAACCAGGACCGCGGCAGCCCCAGCATTTT. Residues: CASSLEPGPRQPQHF. Looking up the rest from reference TRBV7-2 and TRBJ1-5 gives the full variable domain: GAGVSQSPSNKVTEKGKDVELRCDPISGHTALYWYRQSLGQGLEFLIYFQGNSAPDKSGLPSDRFSAERTGGSVSTLTIQRTQQEDSAVYLCASSLEPGPRQPQHFGDGTRLSIL.

V is TRBV5-6 and J is TRBJ2-7; D call uncertain. Deletions cut 0 bases from V and 3 bases from J, with 10 bases between. The CDR3 length is 14 residues. From germline, CDR1 is SGHDT and CDR2 YYEEEE. CDR3 sequence: CASSLVASGYEQYV. The CDR3 region has the DNA TGTGCCAGCAGCTTGGTGGCCAGTGGCTACGAGCAGTACGTC.

This clonotype was counted only a few times. J is TRBJ1-1 and V is TRBV7-8; tentative D call: TRBD1 (5 bases). From germline, CDR1 is SGHVS and CDR2 FQNEAQ. This CDR3 contains 14 residues. The V gene lost 5 bases and the J gene lost 6 bases, with 16 bases spanning the gap. The CDR3 here is CASSAQITGAEAFF. The DNA for the CDR3 is TGTGCCAGCAGCGCCCAGATAACAGGTGCTGAAGCTTTCTTT.